This TCR beta chain was identified during a study of blood T cells in healthy people across ages. It was with a sample-barcoded 5' primer and a J-beta primer mix that a second PCR of about 7 to 12 cycles was run. Every single cDNA molecule received a tag from a template-switch adaptor with 12 random nucleotides. TCRdb redid the calling of the 5' RACE reads with MiXCR, one entry per CDR3 protein. The sample has about 640,000 distinct CDR3 sequences; around 54% are singletons. Sequencing was done on a sample of blood. The receptor was isolated from a man aged 55 to 69 in good health.

The CDR3 is CASSAGTDTEAFF. The CDR3 DNA is TGCGCCAGCAGCGCGGGGACAGACACTGAAGCTTTCTTT. The chain employs TRBV5-1 and TRBJ1-1; 7 bases line up with TRBD1. The CDR3 runs to 13 residues. From germline, CDR1 is SGHRS and CDR2 YFSETQ. V trimming: 4 bases; J trimming: 3 bases; junction bases outside the gene matches: 3.